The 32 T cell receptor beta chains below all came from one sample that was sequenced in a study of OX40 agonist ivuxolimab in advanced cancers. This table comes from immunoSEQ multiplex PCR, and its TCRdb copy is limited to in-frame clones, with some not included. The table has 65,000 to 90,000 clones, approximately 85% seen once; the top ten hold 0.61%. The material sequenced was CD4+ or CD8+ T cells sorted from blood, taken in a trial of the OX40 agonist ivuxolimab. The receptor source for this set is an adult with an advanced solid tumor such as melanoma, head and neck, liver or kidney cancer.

The CDR3 coding sequence is TGTGCCAGCAGCCAAGTGGGCTCACAGGGGGCAAATGAGCAGTTCTTC. It codes for CASSQVGSQGANEQFF. The V and J genes are TRBV4-2 and TRBJ2-1, with TRBD1 identical over 9 bases. Germline-derived CDR1 and CDR2 are LGHNA and YNFKEQ. V lost 1 base to trimming and J lost 7 bases; unmatched junction nucleotides: 8. This CDR3 spans 16 amino acids.

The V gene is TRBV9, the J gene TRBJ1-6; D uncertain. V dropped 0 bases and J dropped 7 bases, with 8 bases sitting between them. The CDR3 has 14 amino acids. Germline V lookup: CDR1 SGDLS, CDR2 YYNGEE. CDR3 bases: TGTGCCAGCAGCGTAGAAACAGCCAATTCACCCCTCCACTTT. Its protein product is CASSVETANSPLHF.

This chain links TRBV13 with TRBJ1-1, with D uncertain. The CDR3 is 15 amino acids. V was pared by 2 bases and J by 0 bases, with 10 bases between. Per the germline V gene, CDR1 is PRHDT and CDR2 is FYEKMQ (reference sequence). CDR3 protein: CASSLLVRMNTEAFF. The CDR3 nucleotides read TGTGCCAGCAGCTTATTGGTCCGCATGAACACTGAAGCTTTCTTT.

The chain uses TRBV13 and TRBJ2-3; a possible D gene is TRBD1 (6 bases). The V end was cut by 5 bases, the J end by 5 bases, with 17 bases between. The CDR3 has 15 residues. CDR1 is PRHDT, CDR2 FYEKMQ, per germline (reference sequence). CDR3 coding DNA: TGTGCCAGCAGCCCAACCGGCGACAGGTTAGATACGCAGTATTTT. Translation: CASSPTGDRLDTQYF. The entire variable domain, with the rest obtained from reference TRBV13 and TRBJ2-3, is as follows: AAGVIQSPRHLIKEKRETATLKCYPIPRHDTVYWYQQGPGQDPQFLISFYEKMQSDKGSIPDRFSAQQFSDYHSELNMSSLELGDSALYFCASSPTGDRLDTQYFGPGTRLTVL.

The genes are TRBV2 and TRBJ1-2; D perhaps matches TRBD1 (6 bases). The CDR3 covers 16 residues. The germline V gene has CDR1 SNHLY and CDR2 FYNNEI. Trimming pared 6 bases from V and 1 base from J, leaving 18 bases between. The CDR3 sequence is CASRGAGGWVNYGYTF. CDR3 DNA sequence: TGTGCCAGCAGGGGAGCCGGGGGCTGGGTTAACTATGGCTACACCTTC.

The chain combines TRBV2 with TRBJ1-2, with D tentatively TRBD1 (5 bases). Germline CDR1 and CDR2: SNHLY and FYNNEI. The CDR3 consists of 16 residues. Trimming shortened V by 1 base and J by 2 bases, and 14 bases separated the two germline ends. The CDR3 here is CASSEVGTPINYGYTF. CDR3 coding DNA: TGTGCCAGCAGTGAAGTTGGGACCCCCATAAACTATGGCTACACCTTC.

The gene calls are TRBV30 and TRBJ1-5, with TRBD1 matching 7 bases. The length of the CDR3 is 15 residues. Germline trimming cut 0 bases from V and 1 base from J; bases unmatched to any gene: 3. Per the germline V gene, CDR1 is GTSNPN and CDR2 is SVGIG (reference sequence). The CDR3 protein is CAWSVQTGSNQPQHF. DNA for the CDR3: TGTGCCTGGAGTGTACAGACAGGGAGCAATCAGCCCCAGCATTTT.

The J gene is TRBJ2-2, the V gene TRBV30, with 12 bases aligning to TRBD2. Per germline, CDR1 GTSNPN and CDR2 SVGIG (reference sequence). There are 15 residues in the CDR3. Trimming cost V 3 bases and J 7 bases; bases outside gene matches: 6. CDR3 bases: TGTGCCTGGAGGGGGACTAGCGGGTCGTTCGGGGAGCTGTTTTTT. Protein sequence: CAWRGTSGSFGELFF.

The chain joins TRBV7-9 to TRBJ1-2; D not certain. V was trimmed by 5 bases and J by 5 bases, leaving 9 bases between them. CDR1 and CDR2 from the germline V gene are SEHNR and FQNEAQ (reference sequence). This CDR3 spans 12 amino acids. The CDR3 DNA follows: TGTGCCAGCAGCCAGGACGTATATGGCTACACCTTC. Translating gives CASSQDVYGYTF.

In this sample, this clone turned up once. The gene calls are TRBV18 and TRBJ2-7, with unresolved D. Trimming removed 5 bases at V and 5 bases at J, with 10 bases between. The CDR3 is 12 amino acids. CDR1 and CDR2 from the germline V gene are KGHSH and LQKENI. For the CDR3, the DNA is TGTGCCAGCTCAACGTCGTACGACGAGCAGTACTTC. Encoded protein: CASSTSYDEQYF.

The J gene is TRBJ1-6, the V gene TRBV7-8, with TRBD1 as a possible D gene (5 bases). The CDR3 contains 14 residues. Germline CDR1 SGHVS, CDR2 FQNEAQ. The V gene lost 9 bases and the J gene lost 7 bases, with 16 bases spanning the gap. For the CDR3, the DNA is TGTGCCAGTGGACCTAGGGGCCGGAATTCACCCCTCCACTTT. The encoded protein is CASGPRGRNSPLHF.

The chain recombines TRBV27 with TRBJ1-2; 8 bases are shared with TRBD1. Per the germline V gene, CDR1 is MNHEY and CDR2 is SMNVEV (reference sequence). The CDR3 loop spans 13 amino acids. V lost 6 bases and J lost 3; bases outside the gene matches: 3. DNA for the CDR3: TGTGCCAGCAGCCCGACAGGGGACTATGGCTACACCTTC. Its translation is CASSPTGDYGYTF.

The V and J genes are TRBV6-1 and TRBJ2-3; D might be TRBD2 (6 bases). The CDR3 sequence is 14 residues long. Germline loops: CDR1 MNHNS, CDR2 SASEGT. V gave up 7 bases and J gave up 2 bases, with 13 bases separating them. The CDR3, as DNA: TGTGCCAGCAAACGGGACTTCGACACAGATACGCAGTATTTT. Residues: CASKRDFDTDTQYF.

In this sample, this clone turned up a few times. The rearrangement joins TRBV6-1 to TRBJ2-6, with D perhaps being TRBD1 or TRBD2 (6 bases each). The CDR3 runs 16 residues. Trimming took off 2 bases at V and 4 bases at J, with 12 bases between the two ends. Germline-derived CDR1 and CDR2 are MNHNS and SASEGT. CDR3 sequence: CASSESRGPGANVLTF. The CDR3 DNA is TGTGCCAGCAGTGAAAGCCGGGGGCCCGGGGCCAACGTCCTGACTTTC.

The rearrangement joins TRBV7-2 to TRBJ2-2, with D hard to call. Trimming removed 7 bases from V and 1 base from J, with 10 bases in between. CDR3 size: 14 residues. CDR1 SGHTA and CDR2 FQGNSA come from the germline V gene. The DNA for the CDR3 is TGTGCCAGCACCCCCCAAGGGAACACCGGGGAGCTGTTTTTT. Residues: CASTPQGNTGELFF.

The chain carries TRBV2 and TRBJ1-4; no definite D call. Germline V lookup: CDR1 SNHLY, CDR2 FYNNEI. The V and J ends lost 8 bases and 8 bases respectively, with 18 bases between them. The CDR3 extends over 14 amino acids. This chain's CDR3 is CASGGRQMREKLFF. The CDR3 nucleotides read TGTGCCAGCGGAGGCAGGCAGATGCGGGAAAAACTGTTTTTT.

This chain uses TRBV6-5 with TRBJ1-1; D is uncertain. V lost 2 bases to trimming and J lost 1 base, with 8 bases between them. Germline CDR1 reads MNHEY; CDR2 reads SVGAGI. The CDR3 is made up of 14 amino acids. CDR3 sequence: CASSYRTKNTEAFF. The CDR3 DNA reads TGTGCCAGCAGTTACAGGACGAAGAACACTGAAGCTTTCTTT.

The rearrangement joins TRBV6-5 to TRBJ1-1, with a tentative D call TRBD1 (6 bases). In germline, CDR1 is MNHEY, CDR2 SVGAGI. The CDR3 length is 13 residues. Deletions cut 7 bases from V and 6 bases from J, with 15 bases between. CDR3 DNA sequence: TGTGCCAGCAACTCCATACAGGGCCCTGAAGCTTTCTTT. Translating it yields CASNSIQGPEAFF.

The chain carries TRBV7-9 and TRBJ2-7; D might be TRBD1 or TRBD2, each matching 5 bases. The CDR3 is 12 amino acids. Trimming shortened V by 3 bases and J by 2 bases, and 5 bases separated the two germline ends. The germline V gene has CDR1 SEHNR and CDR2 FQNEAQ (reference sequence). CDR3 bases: TGTGCCAGCAGCTTGGGGGCCTACGAGCAGTACTTC. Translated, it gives CASSLGAYEQYF.

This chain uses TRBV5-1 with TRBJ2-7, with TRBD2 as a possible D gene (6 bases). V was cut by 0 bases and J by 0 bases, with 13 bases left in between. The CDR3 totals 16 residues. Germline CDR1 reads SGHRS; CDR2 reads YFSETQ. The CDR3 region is CASSLASGGDSYEQYF. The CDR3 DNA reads TGCGCCAGCAGCTTGGCCAGCGGCGGGGACTCCTACGAGCAGTACTTC.

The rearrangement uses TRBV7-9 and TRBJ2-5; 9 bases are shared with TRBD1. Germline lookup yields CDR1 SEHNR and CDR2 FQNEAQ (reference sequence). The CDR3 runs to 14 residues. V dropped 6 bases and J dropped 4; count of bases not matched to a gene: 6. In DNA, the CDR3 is TGTGCCAGCAGTCGACAGGGGGTCGGAGAGACCCAGTACTTC. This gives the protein CASSRQGVGETQYF.

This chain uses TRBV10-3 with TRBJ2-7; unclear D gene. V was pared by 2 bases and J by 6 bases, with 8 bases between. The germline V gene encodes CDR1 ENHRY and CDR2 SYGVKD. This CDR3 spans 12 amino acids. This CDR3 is CAISEQNAEQYF. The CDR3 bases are TGTGCCATCAGTGAGCAGAATGCCGAGCAGTACTTC.

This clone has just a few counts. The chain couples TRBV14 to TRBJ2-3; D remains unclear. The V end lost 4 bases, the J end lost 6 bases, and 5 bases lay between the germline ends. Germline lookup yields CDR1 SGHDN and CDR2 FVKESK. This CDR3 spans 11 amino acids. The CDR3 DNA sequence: TGTGCCAGCAGCCTTAGTGATACGCAGTATTTT. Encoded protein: CASSLSDTQYF.

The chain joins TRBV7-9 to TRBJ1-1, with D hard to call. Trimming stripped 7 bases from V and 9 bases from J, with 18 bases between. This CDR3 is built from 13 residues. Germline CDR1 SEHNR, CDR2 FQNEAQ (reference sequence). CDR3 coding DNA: TGTGCCAGCAATTTTCCCGGGTCCGCTCAAGCTTTCTTT. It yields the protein CASNFPGSAQAFF.

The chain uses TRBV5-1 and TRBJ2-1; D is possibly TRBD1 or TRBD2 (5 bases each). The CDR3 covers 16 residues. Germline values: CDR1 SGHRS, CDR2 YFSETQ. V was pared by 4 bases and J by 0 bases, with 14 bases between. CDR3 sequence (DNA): TGCGCCAGCAGCCCTATTCCAGGGAGCTCCTACAATGAGCAGTTCTTC. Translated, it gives CASSPIPGSSYNEQFF.

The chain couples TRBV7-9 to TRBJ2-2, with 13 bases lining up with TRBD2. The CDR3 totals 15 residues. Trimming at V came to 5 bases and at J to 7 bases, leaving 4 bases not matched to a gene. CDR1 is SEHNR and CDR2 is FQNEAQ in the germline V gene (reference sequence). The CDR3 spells CASSPGTSGDGELFF. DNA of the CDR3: TGTGCCAGCAGCCCCGGGACTAGCGGGGACGGGGAGCTGTTTTTT. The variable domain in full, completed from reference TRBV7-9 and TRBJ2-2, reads DTGVSQNPRHKITKRGQNVTFRCDPISEHNRLYWYRQTLGQGPEFLTYFQNEAQLEKSRLLSDRFSAERPKGSFSTLEIQRTEQGDSAMYLCASSPGTSGDGELFFGEGSRLTVL.

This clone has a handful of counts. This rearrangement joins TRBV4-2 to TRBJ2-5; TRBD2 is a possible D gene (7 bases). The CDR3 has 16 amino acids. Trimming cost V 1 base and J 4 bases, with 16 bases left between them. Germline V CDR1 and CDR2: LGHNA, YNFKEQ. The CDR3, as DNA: TGTGCCAGCAGCCAAGTAACGGGGGGCCTGGGAGAGACCCAGTACTTC. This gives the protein CASSQVTGGLGETQYF.

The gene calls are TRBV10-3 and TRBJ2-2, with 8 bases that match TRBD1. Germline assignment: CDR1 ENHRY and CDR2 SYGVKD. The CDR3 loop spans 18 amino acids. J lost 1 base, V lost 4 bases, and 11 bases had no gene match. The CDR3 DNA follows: TGTGCCATCAGTGGGGGGACAGGTCAGTCCATGAACACCGGGGAGCTGTTTTTT. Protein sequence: CAISGGTGQSMNTGELFF.

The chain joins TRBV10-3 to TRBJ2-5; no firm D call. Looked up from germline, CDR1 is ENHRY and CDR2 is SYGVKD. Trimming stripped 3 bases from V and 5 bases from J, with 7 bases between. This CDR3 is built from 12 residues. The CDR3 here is CAISDLGETQYF. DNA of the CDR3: TGTGCCATCAGTGACCTGGGTGAGACCCAGTACTTC.

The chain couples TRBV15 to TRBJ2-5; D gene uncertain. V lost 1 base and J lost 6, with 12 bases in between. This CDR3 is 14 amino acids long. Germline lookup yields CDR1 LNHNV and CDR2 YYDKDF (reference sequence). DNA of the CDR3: TGTGCCACCAGCAGAGCGGGCCGTCAACAGACCCAGTACTTC. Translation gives CATSRAGRQQTQYF.

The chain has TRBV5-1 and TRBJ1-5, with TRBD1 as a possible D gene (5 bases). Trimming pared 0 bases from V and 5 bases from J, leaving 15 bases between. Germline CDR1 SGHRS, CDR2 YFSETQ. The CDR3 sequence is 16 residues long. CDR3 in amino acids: CASSLGAAGPDQPQHF. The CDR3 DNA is TGCGCCAGCAGCTTGGGGGCGGCGGGGCCCGATCAGCCCCAGCATTTT.

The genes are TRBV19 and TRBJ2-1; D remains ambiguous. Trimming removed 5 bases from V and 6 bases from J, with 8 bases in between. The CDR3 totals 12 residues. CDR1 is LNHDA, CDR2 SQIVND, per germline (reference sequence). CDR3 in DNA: TGTGCCAGTAGTCCGACCTCCAATGAGCAGTTCTTC. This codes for CASSPTSNEQFF.